This TCR beta chain derives from a study of T cell responses to AZD1222 COVID-19 vaccine. Profiling relied on immunoSEQ multiplex PCR, and the TCRdb table lists in-frame clones only, not all of them. The table shows 85,000 to 130,000 clones, with about 87% occurring only once. This specimen was peripheral blood, taken on day 0 of AZD1222 vaccination. This sequence originates from an adult in good health.

CDR3 bases: TGCGCCAGCAGCCAAAGTAGAAGCGGGGGGTCGCGTTTAACAGATACGCAGTATTTT. As protein: CASSQSRSGGSRLTDTQYF. This chain links TRBV4-3 with TRBJ2-3; TRBD2 agrees at 9 bases. CDR1 is LGHNA and CDR2 is YSLEER in the germline V gene. J gave up 3 bases and V 2 bases, and 15 bases lay outside the gene matches. This CDR3 comprises 19 residues.